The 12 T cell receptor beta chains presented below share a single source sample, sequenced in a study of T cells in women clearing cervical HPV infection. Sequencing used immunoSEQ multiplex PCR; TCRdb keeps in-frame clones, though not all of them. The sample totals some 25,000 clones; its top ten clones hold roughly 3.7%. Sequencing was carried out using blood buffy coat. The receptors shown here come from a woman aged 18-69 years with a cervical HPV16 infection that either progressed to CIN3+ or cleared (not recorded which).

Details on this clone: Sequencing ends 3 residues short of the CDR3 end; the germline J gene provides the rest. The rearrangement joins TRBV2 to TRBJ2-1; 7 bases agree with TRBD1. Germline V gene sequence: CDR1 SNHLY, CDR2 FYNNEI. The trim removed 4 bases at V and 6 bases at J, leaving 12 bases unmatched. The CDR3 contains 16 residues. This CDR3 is CASSVRGRAGVNEQFF. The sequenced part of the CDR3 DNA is TGTGCCAGCAGTGTTAGGGGGCGGGCTGGGGTCAATGAG. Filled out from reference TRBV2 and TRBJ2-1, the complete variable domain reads EPEVTQTPSHQVTQMGQEVILRCVPISNHLYFYWYRQILGQKVEFLVSFYNNEISEKSEIFDDQFSVERPDGSNFTLKIRSTKLEDSAMYFCASSVRGRAGVNEQFFGPGTRLTVL.

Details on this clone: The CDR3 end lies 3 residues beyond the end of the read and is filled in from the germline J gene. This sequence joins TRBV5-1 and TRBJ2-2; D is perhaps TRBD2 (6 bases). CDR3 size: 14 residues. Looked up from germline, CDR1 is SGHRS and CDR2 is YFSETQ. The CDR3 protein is CASSAAGMNEKLFF. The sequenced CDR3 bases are TGCGCCAGCAGCGCGGCGGGGATGAATGAAAAG.

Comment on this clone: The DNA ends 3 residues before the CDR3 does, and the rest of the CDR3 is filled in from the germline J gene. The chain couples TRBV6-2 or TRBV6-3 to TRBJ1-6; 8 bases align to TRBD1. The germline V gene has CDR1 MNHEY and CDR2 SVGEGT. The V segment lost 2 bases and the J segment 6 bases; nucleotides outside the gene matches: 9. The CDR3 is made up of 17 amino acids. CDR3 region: CASSYGQGKWGNSPLHF. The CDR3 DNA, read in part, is TGTGCCAGCAGTTACGGACAGGGAAAATGGGGTAATTCACCC.

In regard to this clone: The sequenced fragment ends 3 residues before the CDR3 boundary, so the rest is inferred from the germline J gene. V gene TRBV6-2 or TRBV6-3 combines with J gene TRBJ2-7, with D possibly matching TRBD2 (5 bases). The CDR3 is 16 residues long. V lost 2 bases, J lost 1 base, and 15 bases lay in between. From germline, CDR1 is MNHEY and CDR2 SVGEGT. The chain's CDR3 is CASSYGLPIPSYEQYF. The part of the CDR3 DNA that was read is TGTGCCAGCAGTTACGGACTCCCCATCCCTTCCTACGAG.

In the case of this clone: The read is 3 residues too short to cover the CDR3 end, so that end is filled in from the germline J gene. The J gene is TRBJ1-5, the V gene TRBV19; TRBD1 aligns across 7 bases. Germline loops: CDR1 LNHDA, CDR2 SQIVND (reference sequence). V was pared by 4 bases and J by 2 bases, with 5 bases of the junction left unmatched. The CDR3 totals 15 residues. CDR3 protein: CASSSTGDRNQPQHF. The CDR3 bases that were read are TGTGCCAGTAGTAGCACAGGGGATCGCAATCAGCCC.

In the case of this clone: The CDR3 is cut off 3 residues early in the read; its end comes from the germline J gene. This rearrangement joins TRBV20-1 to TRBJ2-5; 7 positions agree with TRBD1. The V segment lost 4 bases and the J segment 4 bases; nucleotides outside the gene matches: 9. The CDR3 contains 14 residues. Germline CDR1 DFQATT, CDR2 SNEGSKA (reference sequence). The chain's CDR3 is CSAMSQTGRETQYF. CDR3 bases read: TGCAGTGCTATGTCCCAGACAGGGCGAGAGACC.

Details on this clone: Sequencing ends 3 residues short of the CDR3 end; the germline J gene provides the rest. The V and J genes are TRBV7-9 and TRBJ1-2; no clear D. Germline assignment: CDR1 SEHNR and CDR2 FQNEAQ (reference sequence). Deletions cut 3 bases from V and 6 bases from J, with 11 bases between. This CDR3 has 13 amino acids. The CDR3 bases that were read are TGTGCCAGCAGCTTGGAAGAACAGAATGGC. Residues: CASSLEEQNG. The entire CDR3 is CASSLEEQNGYTF.

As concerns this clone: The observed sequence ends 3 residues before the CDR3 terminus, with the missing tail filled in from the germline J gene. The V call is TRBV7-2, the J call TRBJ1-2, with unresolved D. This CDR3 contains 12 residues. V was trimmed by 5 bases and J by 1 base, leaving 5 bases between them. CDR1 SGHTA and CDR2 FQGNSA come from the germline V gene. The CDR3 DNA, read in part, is TGTGCCAGCAGCATTAGTAACTATGGC. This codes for CASSISNYG. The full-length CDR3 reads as CASSISNYGYTF.

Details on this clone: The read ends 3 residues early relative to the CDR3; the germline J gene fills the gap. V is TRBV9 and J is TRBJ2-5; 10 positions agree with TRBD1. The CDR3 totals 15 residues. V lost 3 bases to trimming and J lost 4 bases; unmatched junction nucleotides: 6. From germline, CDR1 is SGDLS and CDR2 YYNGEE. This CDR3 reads CASSGPGQGTETQYF. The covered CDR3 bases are TGTGCCAGCAGCGGACCGGGACAGGGGACAGAGACC.

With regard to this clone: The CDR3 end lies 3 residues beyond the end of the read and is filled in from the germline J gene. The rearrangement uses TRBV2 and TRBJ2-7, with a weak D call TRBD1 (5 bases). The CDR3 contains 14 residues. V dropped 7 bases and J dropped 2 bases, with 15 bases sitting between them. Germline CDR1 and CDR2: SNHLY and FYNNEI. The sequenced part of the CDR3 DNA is TGTGCCAGCATTGGACACTTAGGACCCTACGAG. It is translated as CASIGHLGPYE. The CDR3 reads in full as CASIGHLGPYEQYF.

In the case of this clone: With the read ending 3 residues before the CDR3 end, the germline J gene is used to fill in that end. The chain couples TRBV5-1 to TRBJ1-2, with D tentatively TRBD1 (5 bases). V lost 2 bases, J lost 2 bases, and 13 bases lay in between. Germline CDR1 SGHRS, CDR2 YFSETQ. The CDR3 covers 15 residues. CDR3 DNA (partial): TGCGCCAGCAGCTTTATGCAGGGATTCAACTATGGC. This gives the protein CASSFMQGFNYG. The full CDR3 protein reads CASSFMQGFNYGYTF.

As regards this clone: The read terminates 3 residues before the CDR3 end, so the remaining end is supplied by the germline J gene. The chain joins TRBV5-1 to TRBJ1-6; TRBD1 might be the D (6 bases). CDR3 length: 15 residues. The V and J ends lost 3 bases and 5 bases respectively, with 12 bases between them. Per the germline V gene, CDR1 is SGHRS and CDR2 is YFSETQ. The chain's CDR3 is CASSSDRNHNSPLHF. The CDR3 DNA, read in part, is TGCGCCAGCAGCTCCGACAGGAATCATAATTCACCC.